This T cell receptor beta chain was profiled in a study of Graves' ophthalmopathy and Graves' hyperthyroidism. Study results and caveats: Most expanded clonotypes in thyroid above 0.001 frequency also showed up in blood. A 13-signature model separated ophthalmopathy from stable hyperthyroidism, around 88% sensitivity, 65% to 82% specificity.

RNA transcripts provided the template for amplifying TCR beta CDR3 regions. RT-PCR in the first round used HTBI primers; a second-round multiplex PCR followed. One entry per CDR3 protein results from TCRdb running MiXCR on the multiplex PCR reads. The top ten clones hold 11% of a sample with around 1.1 million distinct CDR3 sequences, 35% to 40% of them seen once. Hyperthyroidism was new, under 2 months, in patients aged 18 to 65. Other autoimmune disease, uncontrolled infection, pregnancy and lactation led to exclusion. This clonotype has more than one count but fewer than ten. Antigen unknown. The receptor comes from an adult man with Graves' hyperthyroidism. The source material was peripheral blood or thyroid tissue (not recorded which).

CDR3 sequence: CASSQNPGQGAAEQYF. CDR3 sequence (DNA): TGTGCCAGTAGTCAAAATCCGGGACAGGGGGCGGCCGAGCAGTACTTC. The J gene is TRBJ2-7, the V gene TRBV19; the match to TRBD1 covers 12 bases. Germline values: CDR1 LNHDA, CDR2 SQIVND (reference sequence). V lost 5 bases and J lost 6; bases outside the gene matches: 11. The CDR3 consists of 16 residues.